This is a list of T cell receptor beta chains from one sample in a study of siplizumab effects on memory and regulatory T cells. No antigen is known for these receptors. Only in-frame clones appear in the TCRdb table, and some are missing; sequencing was by immunoSEQ multiplex PCR. The sample shows about 13,000 clones, roughly 43% of them seen only once. Sequenced material: CFSE-low (dividing) CD8+ T cells sorted from an allogeneic mixed lymphocyte reaction. These receptor sequences come from a human donor in good health; the cells came from an allogeneic mixed lymphocyte reaction. CDR3s include the opening cysteine and the closing phenylalanine or tryptophan. The D gene is left open where the match is weak. Size tells how often a clone was seen (once, few, many) or the class of an expanded clone, and some rows leave it out.

size,V,J,D,CDR3,DNA
-,TRBV4-3,TRBJ2-7,TRBD2,CASSQEGPKIAGAYEQYF,TGCGCCAGCAGCCAAGAAGGGCCGAAAATAGCGGGAGCCTACGAGCAGTACTTC
few,TRBV29-1,TRBJ1-6,-,CSVRMGPSYSPLHF,TGCAGCGTTAGGATGGGACCGTCCTATTCACCCCTCCACTTT
-,TRBV13,TRBJ2-7,TRBD2,CASSSGLTYEQYF,TGCGCCAGCAGCTCGGGACTAACCTACGAGCAGTACTTC
few,TRBV6-5,TRBJ2-3,TRBD2,CASSETSGALDTQYF,TGTGCCAGCAGCGAGACTAGCGGGGCGCTAGATACGCAGTATTTT
medium-sized,TRBV27,TRBJ1-2,-,CASSPLEVGGPSYGYTF,TGTGCCAGCAGTCCTCTGGAGGTCGGAGGACCCTCCTATGGCTACACCTTC
-,TRBV7-2,TRBJ2-7,TRBD1,CASSLNRGYEQYF,TGTGCCAGCAGCTTAAACAGGGGTTACGAGCAGTACTTC
once,TRBV4-3,TRBJ1-2,TRBD1,CASSPSGTGNYGYTF,TGCGCCAGCAGCCCATCCGGGACAGGAAACTATGGCTACACCTTC
-,TRBV27,TRBJ2-7,-,CASSLGASLVYEQYF,TGTGCCAGCAGTTTGGGGGCCAGTTTGGTCTACGAGCAGTACTTC
-,TRBV19,TRBJ1-2,-,CASRLSLYGYTF,TGTGCCAGTCGACTAAGCCTCTATGGCTACACCTTC
-,TRBV6-5,TRBJ2-3,-,CASSLLGISLDTQYF,TGTGCCAGCAGTTTGTTAGGGATATCTTTAGATACGCAGTATTTT
once,TRBV2,TRBJ1-1,TRBD1,CASSERGLEAFF,TGTGCCAGCAGTGAGAGGGGGCTTGAGGCTTTCTTT
medium-sized,TRBV7-9,TRBJ1-4,-,CASSPPGNEKLFF,TGTGCCAGCAGCCCCCCCGGCAATGAAAAACTGTTTTTT
-,TRBV7-2,TRBJ2-1,-,CASSLNFGGDYNEQFF,TGTGCCAGCAGCTTAAATTTTGGCGGGGACTACAATGAGCAGTTCTTC
-,TRBV27,TRBJ2-1,-,CASSYFEYNEQFF,TGTGCCAGCAGTTACTTCGAGTACAATGAGCAGTTCTTC
-,TRBV2,TRBJ1-1,-,CASSELGTEAFF,TGTGCCAGCAGTGAGTTGGGAACTGAAGCTTTCTTT
medium-sized,TRBV11-3,TRBJ2-1,TRBD2,CASSSRGALAGGALYNEQFF,TGTGCCAGCAGCTCTCGGGGTGCTCTGGCGGGAGGGGCTCTGTACAATGAGCAGTTCTTC
-,TRBV9,TRBJ2-6,-,CASSVDRAGANVLTF,TGTGCCAGCAGCGTAGACAGGGCTGGGGCCAACGTCCTGACTTTC
-,TRBV19,TRBJ1-5,-,CASKKMPGGNQPQHF,TGTGCCAGTAAAAAGATGCCGGGTGGCAATCAGCCCCAGCATTTT
-,TRBV7-9,TRBJ2-5,TRBD1,CASSPGQGIQETQYF,TGTGCCAGCAGCCCGGGACAGGGGATCCAAGAGACCCAGTACTTC
few,TRBV29-1,TRBJ1-1,-,CSVAGISATEAFF,TGCAGCGTTGCTGGAATATCGGCCACTGAAGCTTTCTTT
few,TRBV7-9,TRBJ1-6,TRBD1,CASSLVQGDSPLHF,TGTGCCAGCAGCTTAGTACAGGGGGACTCACCCCTCCACTTT
-,TRBV27,TRBJ2-7,TRBD2,CASRLAGGPYEQYF,TGTGCCAGCAGACTAGCGGGAGGGCCGTACGAGCAGTACTTC